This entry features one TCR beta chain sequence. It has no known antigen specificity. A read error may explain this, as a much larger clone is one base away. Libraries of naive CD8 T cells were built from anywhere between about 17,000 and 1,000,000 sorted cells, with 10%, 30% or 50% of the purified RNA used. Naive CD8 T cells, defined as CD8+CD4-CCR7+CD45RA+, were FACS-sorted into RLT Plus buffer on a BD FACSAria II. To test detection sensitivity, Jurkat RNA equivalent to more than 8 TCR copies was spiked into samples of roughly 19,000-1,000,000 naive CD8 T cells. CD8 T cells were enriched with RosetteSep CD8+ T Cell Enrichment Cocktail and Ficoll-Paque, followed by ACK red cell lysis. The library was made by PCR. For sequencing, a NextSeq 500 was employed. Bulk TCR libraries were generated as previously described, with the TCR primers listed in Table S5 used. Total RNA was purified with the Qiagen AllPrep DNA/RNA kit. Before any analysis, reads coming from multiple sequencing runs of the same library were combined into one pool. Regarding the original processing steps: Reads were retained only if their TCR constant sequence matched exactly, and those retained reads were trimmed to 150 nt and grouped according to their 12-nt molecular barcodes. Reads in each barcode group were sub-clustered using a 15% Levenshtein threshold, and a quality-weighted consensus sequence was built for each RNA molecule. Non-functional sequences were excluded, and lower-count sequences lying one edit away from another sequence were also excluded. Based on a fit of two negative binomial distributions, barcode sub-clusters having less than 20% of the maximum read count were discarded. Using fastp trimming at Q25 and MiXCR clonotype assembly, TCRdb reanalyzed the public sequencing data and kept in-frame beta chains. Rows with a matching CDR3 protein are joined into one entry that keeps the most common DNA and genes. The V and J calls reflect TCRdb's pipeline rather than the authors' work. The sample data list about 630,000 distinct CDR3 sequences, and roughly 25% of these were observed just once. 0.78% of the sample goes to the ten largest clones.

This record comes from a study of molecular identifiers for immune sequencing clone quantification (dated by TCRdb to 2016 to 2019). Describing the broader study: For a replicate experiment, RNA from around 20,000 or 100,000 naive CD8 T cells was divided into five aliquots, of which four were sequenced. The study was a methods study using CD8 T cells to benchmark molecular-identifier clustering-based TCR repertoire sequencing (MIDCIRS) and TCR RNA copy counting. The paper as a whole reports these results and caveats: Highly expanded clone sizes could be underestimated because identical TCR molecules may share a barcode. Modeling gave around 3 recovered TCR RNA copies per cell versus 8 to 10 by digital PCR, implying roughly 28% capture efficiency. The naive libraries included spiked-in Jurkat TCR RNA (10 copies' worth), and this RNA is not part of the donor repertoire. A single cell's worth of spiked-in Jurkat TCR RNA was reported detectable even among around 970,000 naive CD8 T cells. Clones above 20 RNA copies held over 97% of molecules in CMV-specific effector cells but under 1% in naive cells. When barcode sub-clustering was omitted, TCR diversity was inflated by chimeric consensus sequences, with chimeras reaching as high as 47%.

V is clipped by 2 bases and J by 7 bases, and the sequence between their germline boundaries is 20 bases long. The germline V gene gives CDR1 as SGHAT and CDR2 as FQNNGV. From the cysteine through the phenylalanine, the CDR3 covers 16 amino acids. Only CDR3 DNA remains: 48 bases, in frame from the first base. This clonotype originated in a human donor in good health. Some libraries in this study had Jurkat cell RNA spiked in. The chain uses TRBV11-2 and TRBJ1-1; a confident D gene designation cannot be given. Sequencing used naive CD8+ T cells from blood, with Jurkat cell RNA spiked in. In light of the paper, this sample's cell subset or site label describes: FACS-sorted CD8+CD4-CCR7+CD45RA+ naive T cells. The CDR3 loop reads CASSLFAGWAYFEAFF. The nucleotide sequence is TGTGCCAGCAGCTTATTTGCTGGGTGGGCTTATTTTGAAGCTTTCTTT.